This entry lists 20 T cell receptor beta chains sequenced from one sample in a study of T cell changes during pregnancy in multiple sclerosis. The data were produced by immunoSEQ multiplex PCR, yet TCRdb's version contains in-frame clones alone and is incomplete. The sample has tens of thousands of clones, around 93% seen once; the top ten hold approximately 2%. This sample comprised peripheral blood, obtained after pregnancy. These receptors all stem from a female donor with multiple sclerosis, enrolled in a pregnancy study.

This chain links TRBV18 with TRBJ1-3; TRBD1 matches at 10 bases. Germline V gene sequence: CDR1 KGHSH, CDR2 LQKENI. This CDR3 comprises 17 residues. Germline trimming cut 3 bases from V and 3 bases from J; bases unmatched to any gene: 8. CDR3 loop: CASSPQTGGAYGNTIYF. Written as DNA, the CDR3 is TGTGCCAGCTCACCTCAGACAGGGGGCGCATATGGAAACACCATATATTTT.

The CDR3 loop reads CASSLASRPPYEQYF. The CDR3 DNA follows: TGCGCCAGCAGTCTTGCCAGTCGTCCGCCCTACGAGCAGTACTTC. The chain combines TRBV5-1 with TRBJ2-7; D remains unclear. Per the germline V gene, CDR1 is SGHRS and CDR2 is YFSETQ. The CDR3 runs 15 residues. The ends were cut back, 5 bases at V and 2 bases at J, with 17 bases in the middle.

The chain joins TRBV15 to TRBJ2-1; D not certain. Germline CDR1 is LNHNV and CDR2 is YYDKDF (reference sequence). Trimming shortened V by 0 bases and J by 0 bases, and 9 bases separated the two germline ends. This CDR3 has 16 amino acids. The CDR3 DNA sequence: TGTGCCACCAGCAGAGATAGGTGGAGCTCCTACAATGAGCAGTTCTTC. Residues: CATSRDRWSSYNEQFF. Complete variable domain (other parts from reference TRBV15 and TRBJ2-1): DAMVIQNPRYQVTQFGKPVTLSCSQTLNHNVMYWYQQKSSQAPKLLFHYYDKDFNNEADTPDNFQSRRPNTSFCFLDIRSPGLGDTAMYLCATSRDRWSSYNEQFFGPGTRLTVL.

This chain joins TRBV28 and TRBJ2-7, with 8 bases matching TRBD1. The CDR3 runs to 15 residues. The J segment lost 0 bases and the V segment lost 7 bases, leaving 8 bases of the junction unmatched. Germline CDR1 MDHEN, CDR2 SYDVKM. CDR3 residues: CASKTSGTGSYEQYF. The CDR3 DNA is TGTGCCAGCAAAACGTCCGGGACAGGCTCCTACGAGCAGTACTTC.

By its share, this clone is medium-sized. This chain joins TRBV4-2 and TRBJ2-2, with TRBD2 matching over 11 bases. This CDR3 has 15 residues. The V gene's germline CDR1 is LGHNA and CDR2 YNFKEQ. Trimming took 4 bases from V and 3 from J; bases not matched to a gene: 1. For the CDR3, the DNA is TGTGCCAGCAGCCCACTAGCGGGAGACACCGGGGAGCTGTTTTTT. Amino acid sequence: CASSPLAGDTGELFF.

The chain carries TRBV7-9 and TRBJ2-1; 9 bases match TRBD2. Trimming at V came to 1 base and at J to 10 bases, leaving 8 bases not matched to a gene. Germline V gene sequence: CDR1 SEHNR, CDR2 FQNEAQ (reference sequence). The CDR3 contains 15 residues. The CDR3 coding sequence is TGTGCCAGCAGCTTAGGGGTAGCGGGAGTGGAGGAGCAGTTCTTC. It is translated as CASSLGVAGVEEQFF.

This clone was counted between two and nine times. The CDR3 is CASSQDWRGRGGDTQYF. The DNA of the CDR3 is TGCGCCAGCAGCCAAGACTGGCGGGGGCGCGGAGGAGATACGCAGTATTTT. The chain is built from TRBV4-3 and TRBJ2-3, with D perhaps TRBD2 (7 bases). CDR1 and CDR2 from the germline V gene are LGHNA and YSLEER. The V end was cut by 0 bases, the J end by 5 bases, with 18 bases between. The CDR3 extends over 17 amino acids.

This chain links TRBV4-3 with TRBJ2-7; 7 nucleotides line up with TRBD1. V lost 1 base and J lost 2; bases outside the gene matches: 14. The germline V gene has CDR1 LGHNA and CDR2 YSLEER. The CDR3 totals 18 residues. This chain's CDR3 is CASSQGLVAGQATYEQYF. The DNA for the CDR3 is TGCGCCAGCAGCCAAGGACTGGTCGCTGGACAGGCGACCTACGAGCAGTACTTC.

This chain uses TRBV11-3 with TRBJ1-1; 9 bases fit TRBD1. V was pared by 6 bases and J by 3 bases, with 8 bases of the junction left unmatched. Germline V CDR1 and CDR2: SGHNT, YENEEA. The CDR3 spans 15 residues. The chain's CDR3 is CASRPRDREDTEAFF. The CDR3 DNA follows: TGTGCCAGCAGGCCCCGGGACAGGGAGGACACTGAAGCTTTCTTT.

The chain is built from TRBV11-2 and TRBJ2-3; D call uncertain. CDR3 length: 13 residues. The ends were cut back, 1 base at V and 9 bases at J, with 11 bases in the middle. Germline V gene sequence: CDR1 SGHAT, CDR2 FQNNGV. The CDR3 spells CASSLVLSRTQYF. The CDR3 nucleotides read TGTGCCAGCAGCTTAGTACTATCAAGGACGCAGTATTTT.

The genes are TRBV7-2 and TRBJ1-1; D is ambiguous. The V end lost 3 bases, the J end lost 6 bases, and 17 bases lay between the germline ends. The V gene's germline CDR1 is SGHTA and CDR2 FQGNSA. CDR3 length equals 15 residues. In DNA form, the CDR3 reads TGTGCCAGCAGCTTCATACCCCGAGGGTGGGCTGAAGCTTTCTTT. Residues: CASSFIPRGWAEAFF.

The chain has TRBV5-4 and TRBJ2-2; 8 positions match TRBD1. The CDR3 sequence is 14 residues long. Germline V gene lookup returns CDR1 SGHNT and CDR2 YYREEE (reference sequence). With 0 bases clipped from V and 8 bases from J, the junction kept 3 bases outside the gene matches. The CDR3 DNA reads TGTGCCAGCAGCTTGGTACAGGGGGGTGGGGAGCTGTTTTTT. Protein product: CASSLVQGGGELFF. The whole variable domain, remainder taken from reference TRBV5-4 and TRBJ2-2, is ETGVTQSPTHLIKTRGQQVTLRCSSQSGHNTVSWYQQALGQGPQFIFQYYREEENGRGNFPPRFSGLQFPNYSSELNVNALELDDSALYLCASSLVQGGGELFFGEGSRLTVL.

This chain connects TRBV5-6 to TRBJ2-2, with a tentative D call TRBD2 (5 bases). V was cut by 4 bases and J by 1 base, with 8 bases left in between. There are 14 residues in the CDR3. CDR1 is SGHDT, CDR2 YYEEEE, per germline. CDR3 nucleotide sequence: TGTGCCAGCAGCCTGGCGGGGAACACCGGGGAGCTGTTTTTT. The encoded protein is CASSLAGNTGELFF. The full variable domain, in which reference TRBV5-6 and TRBJ2-2 provide the parts outside the CDR3, is DAGVTQSPTHLIKTRGQQVTLRCSPKSGHDTVSWYQQALGQGPQFIFQYYEEEERQRGNFPDRFSGHQFPNYSSELNVNALLLGDSALYLCASSLAGNTGELFFGEGSRLTVL.

The V and J genes are TRBV5-1 and TRBJ1-4, with D uncertain. From germline, CDR1 is SGHRS and CDR2 YFSETQ. The CDR3 covers 14 residues. With 3 bases removed from V and 4 bases from J, the gap between germline ends came to 10 bases. The CDR3 spells CASSYREGNEKLFF. The DNA for the CDR3 is TGCGCCAGCAGCTATAGGGAGGGTAATGAAAAACTGTTTTTT.

The chain carries TRBV29-1 and TRBJ2-7, with 7 bases identical to TRBD1. The length of the CDR3 is 13 residues. CDR1 is SQVTM and CDR2 is ANQGSEA in the germline V gene. J gave up 0 bases and V 8 bases, and 7 bases lay outside the gene matches. The CDR3 region has the DNA TGCAGCACCTTGACAGGGACCTCCTACGAGCAGTACTTC. It yields the protein CSTLTGTSYEQYF.

The CDR3 bases are TGTGCCAGCAGCCGTATTGAGTCGGGAAAACTGTTTTTT. It is translated as CASSRIESGKLFF. The chain uses TRBV11-2 and TRBJ1-4; D unresolved. V was pared by 5 bases and J by 10 bases, with 14 bases between. This CDR3 contains 13 residues. Germline CDR1 reads SGHAT; CDR2 reads FQNNGV.

J is TRBJ1-5 and V is TRBV19; no reliable D call. Germline V gives CDR1 LNHDA, CDR2 SQIVND (reference sequence). V lost 3 bases to trimming and J lost 0 bases, with 6 bases between them. The CDR3 totals 14 residues. CDR3: CASSINYSNQPQHF. The CDR3 nucleotides read TGTGCCAGTAGTATTAATTATAGCAATCAGCCCCAGCATTTT.

This sequence joins TRBV30 and TRBJ2-5; D is undetermined. The length of the CDR3 is 12 residues. The V and J ends lost 5 bases and 2 bases respectively, with 9 bases between them. The germline CDR1 and CDR2 sequences are GTSNPN and SVGIG (reference sequence). CDR3 protein: CAWDRGQETQYF. In DNA, the CDR3 is TGTGCCTGGGATCGCGGTCAAGAGACCCAGTACTTC. The whole variable domain, filled in from reference TRBV30 and TRBJ2-5, reads SQTIHQWPATLVQPVGSPLSLECTVEGTSNPNLYWYRQAAGRGLQLLFYSVGIGQISSEVPQNLSASRPQDRQFILSSKKLLLSDSGFYLCAWDRGQETQYFGPGTRLLVL.

This clone has just one count. The chain is built from TRBV5-4 and TRBJ2-7, with 10 bases fitting TRBD1. Germline lookup yields CDR1 SGHNT and CDR2 YYREEE (reference sequence). J was trimmed by 6 bases and V by 0 bases; bases with no gene match: 6. The CDR3 totals 15 residues. The CDR3 spells CASSLGAGTGVEQYF. CDR3 DNA sequence: TGTGCCAGCAGCTTGGGGGCCGGGACAGGGGTCGAGCAGTACTTC. The full variable domain, its missing parts supplied by reference TRBV5-4 and TRBJ2-7, is ETGVTQSPTHLIKTRGQQVTLRCSSQSGHNTVSWYQQALGQGPQFIFQYYREEENGRGNFPPRFSGLQFPNYSSELNVNALELDDSALYLCASSLGAGTGVEQYFGPGTRLTVT.

The chain employs TRBV6-5 and TRBJ2-1; TRBD1 is a possible D gene (5 bases). Germline V CDR1 and CDR2: MNHEY, SVGAGI. The CDR3 runs 13 residues. Trimming shortened V by 0 bases and J by 5 bases, and 5 bases separated the two germline ends. CDR3 residues: CASSYSGDNEQFF. In nucleotides, the CDR3 is TGTGCCAGCAGTTACTCAGGGGACAATGAGCAGTTCTTC.